This is a list of T cell receptor beta chains from one sample in a study of PD-L1 blockade in urothelial cancer. Sequencing used immunoSEQ multiplex PCR; TCRdb keeps in-frame clones, though not all of them. The data contain some 30,000 clones, about nine tenths of them singletons. The material was PBMCs, obtained around atezolizumab (anti-PD-L1) treatment. Receptor source: a man aged 50 to 59 with urothelial cancer. Each CDR3 is given with its conserved first and last residue. D genes are given only for firm matches. The listing skips clone size in some rows; elsewhere it reads once, few, many or a size class.

>NA|NA|TRBJ1-5|TRBV28
TGTGCCATTACAGGGATGGGTCAGCCCCAGCATTTT
CAITGMGQPQHF
>TRBD2|few|TRBJ2-7|TRBV5-1
TGCGCCAGCAGTTGGACCGGGAGGGGAAGAGGTTACGAGCAGTACTTC
CASSWTGRGRGYEQYF
>TRBD2|NA|TRBJ2-7|TRBV2
TGTGCCAGTAAACGGACTAGCGGGGCCTTATGGGTGTCCTACGAGCAGTACTTC
CASKRTSGALWVSYEQYF
>TRBD1|NA|TRBJ1-2|TRBV30
TGTGCCTGGAGTGTAGCGGGGCTTCGAGGGACAGGGGGTGGTGGCTACACCTTC
CAWSVAGLRGTGGGGYTF
>TRBD2|NA|TRBJ2-4|TRBV9
TGTGCCAGCAGCGCTGCGGGGGGGACGACGGCCAAAAACATTCAGTACTTC
CASSAAGGTTAKNIQYF
>NA|NA|TRBJ2-7|TRBV6-1
TGTGCCAGCCTCTCGGGGATAACATCCTACGAGCAGTACTTC
CASLSGITSYEQYF
>NA|NA|TRBJ2-2|TRBV19
TGTGCCAGTAGTTTCTCCCTGACAGGGAACACCGGGGAGCTGTTTTTT
CASSFSLTGNTGELFF
>TRBD1|NA|TRBJ2-5|TRBV28
TGTGCCAGCAGTTTCTGGGACAGGGCCCAAGAGACCCAGTACTTC
CASSFWDRAQETQYF
>TRBD1|NA|TRBJ2-7|TRBV28
TGTGCCAGCAGTCAGACGGGGACAGGTGCCTACGAGCAGTACTTC
CASSQTGTGAYEQYF
>TRBD2|NA|TRBJ2-1|TRBV30
TGTGCCTGCAAAATAGCGGGAGCCTACAATGAGCAGTTCTTC
CACKIAGAYNEQFF
>TRBD1|NA|TRBJ1-1|TRBV10-3
TGTGCCATCAGTGCCTCGGACAGGATGGGCACTGAAGCTTTCTTT
CAISASDRMGTEAFF
>NA|NA|TRBJ1-1|TRBV6-5
TGTGCCAGCGGGCAGGGGAAATACACTGAAGCTTTCTTT
CASGQGKYTEAFF
>NA|NA|TRBJ1-5|TRBV4-2
TGTGCCAGCAGCCAAGATCGGGGGAGTTATCAGCCCCAGCATTTT
CASSQDRGSYQPQHF
>NA|NA|TRBJ1-2|TRBV7-2
TGTGCCAGCAGCCCAGTAGGGGTCGGCTACTATGGCTACACCTTC
CASSPVGVGYYGYTF
>TRBD1|NA|TRBJ2-1|TRBV5-4
TGTGCCAGCAGCTTGGGGACAGGGAGCTCCTACAATGAGCAGTTCTTC
CASSLGTGSSYNEQFF
>NA|NA|TRBJ2-3|TRBV20-1
TGCAGTGCCCCCCGGACAGATACGCAGTATTTT
CSAPRTDTQYF
>NA|few|TRBJ2-2|TRBV5-4
TGTGCCAGCAGCTTGCAGGGGCTCGACGGGGAGCTGTTTTTT
CASSLQGLDGELFF
>NA|NA|TRBJ1-5|TRBV30
TGTGCCTGGAGTGTACAGGGAAGCAATCAGCCCCAGCATTTT
CAWSVQGSNQPQHF
>TRBD1|NA|TRBJ2-2|TRBV7-2
TGTGCCAGCAGCTTAATTCAGGGGGCAACCGGGGAGCTGTTTTTT
CASSLIQGATGELFF
>TRBD1|NA|TRBJ1-5|TRBV11-2
TGTGCCAGCAGCGGCGCAGGGGGAAATCAGCCCCAGCATTTT
CASSGAGGNQPQHF
>TRBD2|NA|TRBJ2-1|TRBV19
TGTGCCAGTAGTATACAGCGGGGGGGCCCTAATGAGCAGTTCTTC
CASSIQRGGPNEQFF
>TRBD2|NA|TRBJ2-3|TRBV5-1
TGCGCCAGCAGCTGGGGACTAGCGGGGAGCACAGATACGCAGTATTTT
CASSWGLAGSTDTQYF
>NA|once|TRBJ1-1|TRBV5-1
TGCGCCAGCAGCCCTGGACAGATGAACACTGAAGCTTTCTTT
CASSPGQMNTEAFF
>NA|NA|TRBJ2-3|TRBV27
TGTGCCAGCAGTTTATTGAGGAATTTGGCGCCCTGGGATACGCAGTATTTT
CASSLLRNLAPWDTQYF
>TRBD1|NA|TRBJ2-2|TRBV7-2
TGTGCCAGCAGTAAAACCCGGACAGGGGAGGCCGGGGAGCTGTTTTTT
CASSKTRTGEAGELFF
>TRBD1|once|TRBJ2-7|TRBV27
TGTGCCAGCAGTTTCCCTGGGACAGGGGAGCAGTACTTC
CASSFPGTGEQYF
>TRBD1|NA|TRBJ1-5|TRBV28
TGTGCCAGCAGTTCCGTCCAGGGGGCGAGCAATCAGCCCCAGCATTTT
CASSSVQGASNQPQHF
>TRBD2|few|TRBJ2-1|TRBV7-6
TGTGCCAGCAGCCCGGGACTAGCGGGGAGCTCCTACAATGAGCAGTTCTTC
CASSPGLAGSSYNEQFF
>TRBD1|NA|TRBJ1-2|TRBV27
TGTGCCAGCAGTTTATCCGGGACAGGCCCTGGAGGCTACACCTTC
CASSLSGTGPGGYTF
>NA|NA|TRBJ2-7|TRBV25-1
TGTGCCAGCAGATCACCGGGACATTCCTCCTACGAGCAGTACTTC
CASRSPGHSSYEQYF
>TRBD2|NA|TRBJ2-1|TRBV11-2
TGTGCCAGCAGCTTAGATAAGCGGGGGAGATCCTACAATGAGCAGTTCTTC
CASSLDKRGRSYNEQFF
>TRBD1|NA|TRBJ2-7|TRBV13
TGTGCCAGCAGCTGGGGACAGGGCGTTTTGTACGAGCAGTACTTC
CASSWGQGVLYEQYF